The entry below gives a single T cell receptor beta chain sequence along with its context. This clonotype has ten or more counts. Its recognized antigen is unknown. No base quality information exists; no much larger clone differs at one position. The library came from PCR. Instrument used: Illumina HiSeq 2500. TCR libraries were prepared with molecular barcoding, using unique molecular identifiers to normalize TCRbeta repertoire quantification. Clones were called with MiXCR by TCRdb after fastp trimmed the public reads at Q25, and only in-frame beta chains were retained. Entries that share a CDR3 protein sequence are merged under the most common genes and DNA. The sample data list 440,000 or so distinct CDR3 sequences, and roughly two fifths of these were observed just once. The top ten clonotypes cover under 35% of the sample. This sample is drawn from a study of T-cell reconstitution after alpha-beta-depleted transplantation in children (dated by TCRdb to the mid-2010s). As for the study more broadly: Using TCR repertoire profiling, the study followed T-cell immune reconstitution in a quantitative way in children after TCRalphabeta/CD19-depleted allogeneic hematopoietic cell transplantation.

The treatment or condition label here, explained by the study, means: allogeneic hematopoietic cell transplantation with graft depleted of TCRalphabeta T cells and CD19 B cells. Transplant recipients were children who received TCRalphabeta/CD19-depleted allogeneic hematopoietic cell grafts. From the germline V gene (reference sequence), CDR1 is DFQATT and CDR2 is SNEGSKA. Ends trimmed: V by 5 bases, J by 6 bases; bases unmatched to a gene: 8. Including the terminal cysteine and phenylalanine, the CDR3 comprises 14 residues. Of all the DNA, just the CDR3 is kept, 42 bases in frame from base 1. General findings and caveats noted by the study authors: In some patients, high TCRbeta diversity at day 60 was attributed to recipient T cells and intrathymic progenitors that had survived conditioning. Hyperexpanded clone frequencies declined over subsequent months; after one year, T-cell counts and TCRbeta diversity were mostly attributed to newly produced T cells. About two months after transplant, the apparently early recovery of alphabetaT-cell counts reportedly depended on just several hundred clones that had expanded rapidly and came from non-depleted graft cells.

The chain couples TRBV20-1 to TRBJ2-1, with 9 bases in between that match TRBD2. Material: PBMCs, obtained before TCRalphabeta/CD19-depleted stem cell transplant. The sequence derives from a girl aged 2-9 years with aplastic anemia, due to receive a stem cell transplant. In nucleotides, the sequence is TGCAGTGCTCCAAACGGCGGGAGGGCCAATGAGCAGTTCTTC. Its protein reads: CSAPNGGRANEQFF.